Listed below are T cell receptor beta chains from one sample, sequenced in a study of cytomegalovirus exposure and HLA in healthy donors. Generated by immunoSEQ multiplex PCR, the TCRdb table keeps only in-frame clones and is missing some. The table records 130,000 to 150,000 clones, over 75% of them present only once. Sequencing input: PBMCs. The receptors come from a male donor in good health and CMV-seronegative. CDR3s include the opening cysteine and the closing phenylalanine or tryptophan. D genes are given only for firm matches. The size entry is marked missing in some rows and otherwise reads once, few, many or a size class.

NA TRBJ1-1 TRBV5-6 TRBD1 TGTGCCAGCAGCTGGACCACGGTGACAGGGGGAACTGAAGCTTTCTTT CASSWTTVTGGTEAFF
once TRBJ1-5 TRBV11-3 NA TGTGCCAGCAGCTTAGCCACCCACCTGGAGAATCAGCCCCAGCATTTT CASSLATHLENQPQHF
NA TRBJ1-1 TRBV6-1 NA TGTGCCAGCAGTGTGGAGGGGAACGCTGAAGCTTTCTTT CASSVEGNAEAFF
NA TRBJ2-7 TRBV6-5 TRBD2 TGTGCCAGCAGTTACTCGAGGGCTAGCGGGAGTTACGAGCAGTACTTC CASSYSRASGSYEQYF
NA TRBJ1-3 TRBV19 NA TGTGCCAGTAGTATCGAACAAATAAGCTCTGGAAACACCATATATTTT CASSIEQISSGNTIYF
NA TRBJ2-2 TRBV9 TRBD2 TGTGCCAGCAGCCAGAGGACTAGACGCGGCACCGGGGAGCTGTTTTTT CASSQRTRRGTGELFF
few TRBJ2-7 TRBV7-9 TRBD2 TGTGCCAGCAGCCAAGCGGGGGGGCCCTACGAGCAGTACTTC CASSQAGGPYEQYF
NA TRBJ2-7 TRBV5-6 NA TGTGCCAGCAGCTTGGGGGGGACAAGGTCCTACGAGCAGTACTTC CASSLGGTRSYEQYF
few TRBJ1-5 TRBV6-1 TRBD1 TGTGCCAGCAGTGAACGGAGACAGGGTAACAATCAGCCCCAGCATTTT CASSERRQGNNQPQHF
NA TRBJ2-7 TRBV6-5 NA TGTGCCAGCAGTTACTCCGACAAAACCTACGAGCAGTACTTC CASSYSDKTYEQYF
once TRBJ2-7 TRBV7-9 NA TGTGCCAGCAGCTTTGTCGCGGAACTGCAGTACTTC CASSFVAELQYF
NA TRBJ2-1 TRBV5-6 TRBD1 TGTGCCAGCAGCTTGCAGGGGACAGGGAGCTCCTACAATGAGCAGTTCTTC CASSLQGTGSSYNEQFF
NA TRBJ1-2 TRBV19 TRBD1 TGTGCCAGTGCAGGGGGCGACGATGGCTACACCTTC CASAGGDDGYTF
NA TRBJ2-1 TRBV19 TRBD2 TGTGCCAGTAGTTCCCCGGGGGGAGCTAGCTCCTACAATGAGCAGTTCTTC CASSSPGGASSYNEQFF